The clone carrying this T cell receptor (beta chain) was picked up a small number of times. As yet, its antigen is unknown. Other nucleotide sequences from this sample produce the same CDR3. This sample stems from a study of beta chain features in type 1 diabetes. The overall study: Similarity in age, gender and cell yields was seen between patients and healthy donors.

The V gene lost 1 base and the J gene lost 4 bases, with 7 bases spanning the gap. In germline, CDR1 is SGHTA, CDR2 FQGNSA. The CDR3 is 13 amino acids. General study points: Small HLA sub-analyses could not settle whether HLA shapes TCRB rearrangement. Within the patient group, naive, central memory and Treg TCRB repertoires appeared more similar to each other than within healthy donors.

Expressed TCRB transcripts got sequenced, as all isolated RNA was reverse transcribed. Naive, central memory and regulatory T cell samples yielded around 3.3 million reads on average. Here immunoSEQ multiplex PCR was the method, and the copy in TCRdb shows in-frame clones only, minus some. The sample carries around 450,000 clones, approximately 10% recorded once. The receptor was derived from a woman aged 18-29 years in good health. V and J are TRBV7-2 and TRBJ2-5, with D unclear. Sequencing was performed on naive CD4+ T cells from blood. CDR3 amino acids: CASSLDRRETQYF. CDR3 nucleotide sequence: TGTGCCAGCAGCTTAGATAGAAGAGAGACCCAGTACTTC.